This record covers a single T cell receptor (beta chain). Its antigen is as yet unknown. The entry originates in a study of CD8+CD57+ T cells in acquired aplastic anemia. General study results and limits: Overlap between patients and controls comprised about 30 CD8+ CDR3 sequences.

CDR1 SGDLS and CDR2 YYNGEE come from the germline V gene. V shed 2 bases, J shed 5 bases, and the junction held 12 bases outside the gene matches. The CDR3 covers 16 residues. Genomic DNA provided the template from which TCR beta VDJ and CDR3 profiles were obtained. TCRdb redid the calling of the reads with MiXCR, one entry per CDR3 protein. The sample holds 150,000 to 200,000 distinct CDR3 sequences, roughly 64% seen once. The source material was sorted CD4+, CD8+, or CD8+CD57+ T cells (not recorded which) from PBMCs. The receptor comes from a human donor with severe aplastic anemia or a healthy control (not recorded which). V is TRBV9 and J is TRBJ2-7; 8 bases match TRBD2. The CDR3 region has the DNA TGTGCCAGCAGCGTCACTTGGCGGGGGGCGCCTAACGAGCAGTACTTC. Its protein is CASSVTWRGAPNEQYF. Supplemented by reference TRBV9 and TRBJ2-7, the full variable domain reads DSGVTQTPKHLITATGQRVTLRCSPRSGDLSVYWYQQSLDQGLQFLIQYYNGEERAKGNILERFSAQQFPDLHSELNLSSLELGDSALYFCASSVTWRGAPNEQYFGPGTRLTVT.